Listed below are T cell receptor beta chains from one sample, sequenced in a study of cytomegalovirus exposure and HLA in healthy donors. This table comes from immunoSEQ multiplex PCR, and its TCRdb copy is limited to in-frame clones, with some not included. The sample lists around 100,000 clones, around 70% occurring once. Sequenced input: PBMCs. The receptors stem from a man aged 30 to 39 in good health and CMV-seropositive. The CDR3 runs from the conserved cysteine through the conserved F or W.

j_call v_call cdr3_aa
TRBJ2-3 TRBV28 CASSLDRSTDTQYF
TRBJ1-5 TRBV6-6 CASRGRDYSNQPQHF
TRBJ2-1 TRBV5-6 CASSHGGEQFF
TRBJ2-7 TRBV7-9 CASSLVGRDEQYF
TRBJ2-3 TRBV5-6 CASSLEAGSSTDTQYF
TRBJ1-3 TRBV19 CASSSGFGNTIYF
TRBJ1-4 TRBV5-6 CASSSLGQGGEKLFF
TRBJ1-3 TRBV7-9 CASSQNQGSGNTIYF
TRBJ1-1 TRBV10-3 CAISVTTGNTEAFF
TRBJ2-7 TRBV5-1 CASSLDRGKGYF
TRBJ1-2 TRBV7-3 CASSLTVGQGYGYPF
TRBJ2-1 TRBV2 CASSTGVAGGYEQFF
TRBJ1-2 TRBV19 CASSREEVLGYGYTF
TRBJ2-4 TRBV28 CASRQVGNIQYF
TRBJ1-2 TRBV7-9 CSSNRGREGYTF
TRBJ1-5 TRBV30 CAWEGTGDQPQHF
TRBJ1-1 TRBV10-1 CASIPQGARTEAFF